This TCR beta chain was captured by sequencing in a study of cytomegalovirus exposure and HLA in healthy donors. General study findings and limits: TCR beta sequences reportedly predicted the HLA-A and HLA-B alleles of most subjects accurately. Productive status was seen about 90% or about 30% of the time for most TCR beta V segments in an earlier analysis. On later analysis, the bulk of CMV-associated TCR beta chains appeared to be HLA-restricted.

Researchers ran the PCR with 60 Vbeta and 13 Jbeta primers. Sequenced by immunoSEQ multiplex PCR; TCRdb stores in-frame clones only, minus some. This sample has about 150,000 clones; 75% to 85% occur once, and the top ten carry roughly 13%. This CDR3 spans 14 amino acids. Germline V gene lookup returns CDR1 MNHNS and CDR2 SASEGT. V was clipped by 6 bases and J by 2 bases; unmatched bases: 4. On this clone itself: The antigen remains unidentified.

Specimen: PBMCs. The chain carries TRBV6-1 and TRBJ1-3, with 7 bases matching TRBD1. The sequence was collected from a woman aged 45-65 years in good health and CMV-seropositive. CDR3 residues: CASSAGTAGNTIYF. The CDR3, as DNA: TGTGCCAGCAGCGCTGGGACAGCTGGAAACACCATATATTTT.